The 7 T cell receptor beta chains listed next were all sequenced from one sample in a study of blood T cell repertoires in COVID-19. The data were produced by immunoSEQ multiplex PCR, yet TCRdb's version contains in-frame clones alone and is incomplete. Found here are 200,000 to 250,000 clones, about 90% of them singletons; the top ten hold less than 4%. Sequences were obtained from peripheral blood. The receptor set was obtained from a woman aged 25 to 45 who had recovered from COVID-19.

J is TRBJ2-7 and V is TRBV6-5, with a possible D match to TRBD1 (6 bases). CDR1 and CDR2 from the germline V gene are MNHEY and SVGAGI. V was shortened by 9 bases and J by 0 bases, with 18 bases between the two germline ends. The CDR3 consists of 15 residues. CDR3 bases: TGTGCCAGTGGTCGTGGACAGCTAAGCTCCTACGAGCAGTACTTC. It yields the protein CASGRGQLSSYEQYF.

J is TRBJ1-5 and V is TRBV6-6; D call uncertain. The CDR3 sequence is 16 residues long. V lost 2 bases and J lost 3, with 14 bases in between. Germline loops: CDR1 MNHNY, CDR2 SVGAGI (reference sequence). CDR3 nucleotides: TGTGCCAGCAGTTACCCTGGCCAGCGAGACAATCAGCCCCAGCATTTT. It encodes CASSYPGQRDNQPQHF.

The V call is TRBV19, the J call TRBJ1-1, with 7 bases that match TRBD1. Trimming at V came to 5 bases and at J to 0 bases, leaving 6 bases not matched to a gene. The CDR3 is 15 residues long. CDR1 and CDR2 (germline): LNHDA, SQIVND (reference sequence). This CDR3 reads CASSARQGMNTEAFF. CDR3 nucleotides: TGTGCCAGTAGTGCCCGACAGGGCATGAACACTGAAGCTTTCTTT.

The chain is built from TRBV19 and TRBJ1-1; D remains ambiguous. Germline V lookup: CDR1 LNHDA, CDR2 SQIVND (reference sequence). This CDR3 is built from 13 residues. V lost 5 bases and J lost 2, with 9 bases in between. CDR3 region: CASSVAGNTEAFF. CDR3 DNA sequence: TGTGCCAGTAGTGTTGCGGGAAACACTGAAGCTTTCTTT.

The V call is TRBV6-5, the J call TRBJ2-5, with D hard to call. CDR1 is MNHEY, CDR2 SVGAGI, per germline. This CDR3 comprises 11 residues. Trimming cost V 4 bases and J 5 bases, with 5 bases left between them. The CDR3 is CASSSVETQYF. The CDR3 region has the DNA TGTGCCAGCAGTTCTGTGGAGACCCAGTACTTC.

This clone was detected many times. The rearrangement uses TRBV3-1 (or the pseudogene TRBV3-2) and TRBJ1-2; 7 nucleotides line up with TRBD1. This CDR3 contains 12 residues. Germline V gene sequence: CDR1 LGHDT, CDR2 YNNKEL (reference sequence). Trimming cost V 5 bases and J 8 bases; bases outside gene matches: 5. CDR3 in amino acids: CASSFRQGGYTF. The CDR3 bases are TGTGCCAGCAGCTTCCGACAGGGCGGCTACACCTTC.

This sequence joins TRBV7-6 and TRBJ2-5, with 13 bases identical to TRBD2. The V gene's germline CDR1 is SGHVS and CDR2 FNYEAQ. Trimming took 5 bases from V and 2 from J; bases not matched to a gene: 14. The CDR3 runs to 19 residues. The CDR3, as DNA: TGTGCCAGCAGCCCCGAAGGACTAGCGGGGGCGAGGGGGCAAGAGACCCAGTACTTC. Translated, it gives CASSPEGLAGARGQETQYF.